This T cell receptor (beta chain) is from a study of cytomegalovirus exposure and HLA in healthy donors. Study-wide findings and caveats: Earlier results showed most TCR beta V segments being productive about 87% or about 30% of the time. Cytomegalovirus-associated TCR beta chains were listed, numbering 150 to 200. Researchers left out some V segments, among them TRBV6-2 and TRBV6-3, as indistinguishable. The likely explanation for a cluster of highly shared sequence variants was sequencing artifact.

With regard to this clone: The antigen is not known.

The PCR contained 60 Vbeta and 13 Jbeta primers. TCRdb keeps only in-frame clones here, not all; method: immunoSEQ multiplex PCR. The table has about 130,000 clones, 76% seen once. With 0 bases removed from V and 3 bases from J, the gap between germline ends came to 12 bases. The CDR3 contains 15 residues. Germline lookup yields CDR1 SGDLS and CDR2 YYNGEE. This chain joins TRBV9 and TRBJ1-1, with unresolved D. The sequencing sample was made of PBMCs. The sequence derives from a man aged 35 to 55 in good health and CMV-seronegative. The CDR3 bases are TGTGCCAGCAGCGTAGGGGAAGGGAGGTACACTGAAGCTTTCTTT. It is translated as CASSVGEGRYTEAFF.